These T cell receptor beta chains were read from a single sample in a study of cytomegalovirus exposure and HLA in healthy donors. Assay: immunoSEQ multiplex PCR; the TCRdb copy retains only in-frame clones and omits some. The table records about 100,000 clones, about 85% of them present only once. Sequenced sample: PBMCs. The receptors were gathered from a man aged 30-40 years in good health and CMV-seronegative. Each CDR3 is given with its conserved first and last residue. The order of the fields is D gene, clone size, V gene, J gene, CDR3 DNA, CDR3 protein. A D gene is named only where the DNA matches it firmly. Part of the rows lack a size; the others show once, few, many or a class for expanded clones.

D gene: TRBD1
clone size: -
V gene: TRBV28
J gene: TRBJ1-3
CDR3 DNA: TGTGCCAGCAGTGCACAGGGGTACACCATATATTTT
CDR3 protein: CASSAQGYTIYF

D gene: TRBD1
clone size: -
V gene: TRBV4-3
J gene: TRBJ2-2
CDR3 DNA: TGCGCCAGCAGCCACACACAGGGGGCGTCGAACACCGGGGAGCTGTTTTTT
CDR3 protein: CASSHTQGASNTGELFF

D gene: TRBD1
clone size: -
V gene: TRBV2
J gene: TRBJ1-5
CDR3 DNA: TGTGCCAGCAGGCTCGGGACAGGGGGCGGACAGCCCCAGCATTTT
CDR3 protein: CASRLGTGGGQPQHF

D gene: TRBD1
clone size: once
V gene: TRBV6-4
J gene: TRBJ2-7
CDR3 DNA: TGTGCCAGCAGAAACAAAGAGGGGGACAGATGGAGAGACGAGCAGTACTTC
CDR3 protein: CASRNKEGDRWRDEQYF

D gene: TRBD2
clone size: -
V gene: TRBV9
J gene: TRBJ2-7
CDR3 DNA: TGTGCCAGCAGCGTAGGGGTAGCGGGGGGCTACGAGCAGTACTTC
CDR3 protein: CASSVGVAGGYEQYF

D gene: -
clone size: -
V gene: TRBV27
J gene: TRBJ2-2
CDR3 DNA: TGTGCCAGCAGTAGGAATGACTTTCGAGGAGGGGAGCTGTTTTTT
CDR3 protein: CASSRNDFRGGELFF

D gene: -
clone size: -
V gene: TRBV11-3
J gene: TRBJ2-6
CDR3 DNA: TGTGCCAGCAGCCCGTCTGGGGCCAACGTCCTGACTTTC
CDR3 protein: CASSPSGANVLTF

D gene: TRBD1
clone size: -
V gene: TRBV28
J gene: TRBJ2-3
CDR3 DNA: TGTGCCAGCAGTGACCCGTCCGAGGGGGCCCCCACAGATACGCAGTATTTT
CDR3 protein: CASSDPSEGAPTDTQYF

D gene: -
clone size: -
V gene: TRBV7-9
J gene: TRBJ1-1
CDR3 DNA: TGTGCCAGCAGCTCTTGGGGTAACAGGAGGGGAGGCCCGAACACTGAAGCTTTCTTT
CDR3 protein: CASSSWGNRRGGPNTEAFF

D gene: TRBD2
clone size: few
V gene: TRBV27
J gene: TRBJ2-2
CDR3 DNA: TGTGCCAGCAGTTTGGGGGGGTCCGGGACCGGGGAGCTGTTTTTT
CDR3 protein: CASSLGGSGTGELFF